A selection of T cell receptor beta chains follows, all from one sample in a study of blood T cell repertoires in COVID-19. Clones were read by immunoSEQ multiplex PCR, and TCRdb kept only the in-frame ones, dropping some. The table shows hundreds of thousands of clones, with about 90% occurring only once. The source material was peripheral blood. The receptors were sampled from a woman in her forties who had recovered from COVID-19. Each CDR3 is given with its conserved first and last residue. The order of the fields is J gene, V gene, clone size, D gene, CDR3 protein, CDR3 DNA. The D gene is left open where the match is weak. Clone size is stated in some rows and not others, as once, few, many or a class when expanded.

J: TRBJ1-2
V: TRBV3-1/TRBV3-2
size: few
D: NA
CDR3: CASSTLSGYTF
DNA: TGTGCCAGCAGCACTCTTTCTGGCTACACCTTC

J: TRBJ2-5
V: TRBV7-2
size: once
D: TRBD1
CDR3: CASSQAYRGRLETQYF
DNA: TGTGCCAGCAGCCAAGCCTACAGGGGGCGCTTGGAGACCCAGTACTTC

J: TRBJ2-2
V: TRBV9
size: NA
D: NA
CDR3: CASSPHQGLNTGELFF
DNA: TGTGCCAGCAGCCCCCACCAGGGACTGAACACCGGGGAGCTGTTTTTT

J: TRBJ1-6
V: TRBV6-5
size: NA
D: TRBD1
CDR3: CASSLGTAGSPLHF
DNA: TGTGCCAGCAGTCTCGGGACAGCAGGATCACCCCTCCACTTT

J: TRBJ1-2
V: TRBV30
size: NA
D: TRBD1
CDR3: CAWSKLDRLIYGYTF
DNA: TGTGCCTGGAGCAAACTGGACAGGCTTATCTATGGCTACACCTTC

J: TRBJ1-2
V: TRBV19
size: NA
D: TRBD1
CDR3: CASSIQDRGNGYTF
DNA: TGTGCCAGTAGTATTCAGGACAGGGGAAATGGCTACACCTTC

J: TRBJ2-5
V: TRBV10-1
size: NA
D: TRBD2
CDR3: CASSAQGGETQYF
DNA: TGCGCCAGCAGTGCTCAGGGAGGGGAGACCCAGTACTTC

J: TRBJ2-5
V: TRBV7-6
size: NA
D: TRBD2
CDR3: CASSLSPSWVAGVGETQYF
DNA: TGTGCCAGCAGCTTATCCCCCTCTTGGGTAGCGGGGGTGGGGGAGACCCAGTACTTC

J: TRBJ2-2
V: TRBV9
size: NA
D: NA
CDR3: CASSVGRGDGELFF
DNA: TGTGCCAGCAGCGTAGGCAGGGGCGACGGGGAGCTGTTTTTT

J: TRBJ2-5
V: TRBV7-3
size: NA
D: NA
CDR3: CASSAGQSETQYF
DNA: TGTGCCAGCAGTGCGGGGCAGAGCGAGACCCAGTACTTC

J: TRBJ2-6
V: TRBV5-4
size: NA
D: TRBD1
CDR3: CASSSGTGATGANVLTF
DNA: TGTGCCAGCAGCTCTGGGACAGGTGCCACCGGGGCCAACGTCCTGACTTTC

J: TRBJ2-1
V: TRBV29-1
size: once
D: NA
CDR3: CSVKGGGPDEQFF
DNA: TGCAGCGTTAAGGGGGGGGGCCCGGATGAGCAGTTCTTC

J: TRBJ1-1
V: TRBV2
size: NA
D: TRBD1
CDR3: CASSAGTGNTEAFF
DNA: TGTGCCAGCAGCGCCGGGACAGGAAACACTGAAGCTTTCTTT

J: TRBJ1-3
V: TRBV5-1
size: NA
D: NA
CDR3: CASSLGPGQTGNTIYF
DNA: TGCGCCAGCAGCTTGGGTCCGGGTCAGACTGGAAACACCATATATTTT

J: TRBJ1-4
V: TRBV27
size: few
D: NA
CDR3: CASSPWLGGVEKLFF
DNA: TGTGCCAGCAGTCCCTGGTTGGGGGGTGTTGAAAAACTGTTTTTT

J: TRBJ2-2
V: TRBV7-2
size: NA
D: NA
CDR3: CASSLWRNTGELFF
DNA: TGTGCCAGCAGCTTATGGAGAAACACCGGGGAGCTGTTTTTT

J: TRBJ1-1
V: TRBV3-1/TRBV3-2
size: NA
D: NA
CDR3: CASSQGDLNTEAFF
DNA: TGTGCCAGCAGCCAAGGTGACTTGAACACTGAAGCTTTCTTT

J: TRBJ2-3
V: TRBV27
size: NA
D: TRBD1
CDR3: CASSLSSPTQGDTQYF
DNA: TGTGCCAGCAGTCTTTCATCCCCGACACAGGGGGATACGCAGTATTTT

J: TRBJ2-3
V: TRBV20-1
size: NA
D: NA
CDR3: CGGTSTDTQYF
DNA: TGCGGGGGGACTAGCACAGATACGCAGTATTTT

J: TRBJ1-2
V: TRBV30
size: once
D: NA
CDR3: CAWSVLAEASLGYTF
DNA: TGTGCCTGGAGTGTACTTGCGGAAGCGTCATTAGGCTACACCTTC